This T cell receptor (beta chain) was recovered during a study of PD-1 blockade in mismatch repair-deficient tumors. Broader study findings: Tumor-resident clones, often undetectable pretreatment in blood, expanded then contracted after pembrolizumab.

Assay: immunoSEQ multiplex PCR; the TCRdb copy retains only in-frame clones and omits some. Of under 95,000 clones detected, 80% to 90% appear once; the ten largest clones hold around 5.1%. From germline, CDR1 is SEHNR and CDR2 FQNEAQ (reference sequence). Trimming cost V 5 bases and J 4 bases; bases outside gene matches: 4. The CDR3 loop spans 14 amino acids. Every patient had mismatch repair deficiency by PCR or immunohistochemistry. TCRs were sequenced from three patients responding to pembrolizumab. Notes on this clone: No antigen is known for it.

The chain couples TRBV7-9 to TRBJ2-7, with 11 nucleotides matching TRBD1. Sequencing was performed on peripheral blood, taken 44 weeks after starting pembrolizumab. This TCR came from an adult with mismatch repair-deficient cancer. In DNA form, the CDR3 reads TGTGCCAGCAGCACCGGACAGGGGGCATACGAGCAGTACTTC. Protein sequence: CASSTGQGAYEQYF.